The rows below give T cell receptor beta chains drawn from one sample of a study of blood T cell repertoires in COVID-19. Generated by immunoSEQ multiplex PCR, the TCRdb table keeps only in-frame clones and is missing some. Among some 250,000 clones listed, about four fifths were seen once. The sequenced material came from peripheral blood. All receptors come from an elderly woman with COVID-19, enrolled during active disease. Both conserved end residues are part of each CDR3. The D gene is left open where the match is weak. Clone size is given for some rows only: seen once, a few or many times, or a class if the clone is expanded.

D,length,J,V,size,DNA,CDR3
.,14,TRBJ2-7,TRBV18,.,TGTGCCAGCTCAATAGGAGGAGGATGGGTCGAGCAGTACTTC,CASSIGGGWVEQYF
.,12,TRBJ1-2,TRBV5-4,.,TGTGCCAGCAGCTTGGCGTCCCGTGGCTACACCTTC,CASSLASRGYTF
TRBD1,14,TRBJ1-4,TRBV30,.,TGTGCCTGGAGTCCCGGGACAGGGTATGAAAAACTGTTTTTT,CAWSPGTGYEKLFF
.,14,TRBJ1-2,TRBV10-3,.,TGTGCCATCAGTGAGGTAGACATTAACTATGGCTACACCTTC,CAISEVDINYGYTF
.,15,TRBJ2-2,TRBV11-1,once,TGTGCCAGCAGTCCAAGCTCGGGGAGGACCGGGGAGCTGTTTTTT,CASSPSSGRTGELFF
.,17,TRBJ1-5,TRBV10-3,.,TGTGCCATCAGTGAATCTATAGGGGGTCGTGGCAATCAGCCCCAGCATTTT,CAISESIGGRGNQPQHF
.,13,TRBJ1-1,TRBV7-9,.,TGTGCCAGCAGCTTTAGCGTGAACACTGAAGCTTTCTTT,CASSFSVNTEAFF
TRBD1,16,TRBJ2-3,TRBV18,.,TGTGCCAGCTCACCTCTTTCCGGGACAGGGCCAGATACGCAGTATTTT,CASSPLSGTGPDTQYF
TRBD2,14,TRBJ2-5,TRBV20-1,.,TGCAGTGCTAGTAGTAGCGGGAGAGCAGAGACCCAGTACTTC,CSASSSGRAETQYF
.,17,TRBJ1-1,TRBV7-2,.,TGTGCCAGCAGCAAACAGGCAGGGGAAAACATGAACACTGAAGCTTTCTTT,CASSKQAGENMNTEAFF
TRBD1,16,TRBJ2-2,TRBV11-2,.,TGTGCCAGCAGCTTAGGCAGGGGGAGGAACACCGGGGAGCTGTTTTTT,CASSLGRGRNTGELFF
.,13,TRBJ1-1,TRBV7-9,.,TGTGCCAGCAGCCAGGGTTTTTTCACTGAAGCTTTCTTT,CASSQGFFTEAFF
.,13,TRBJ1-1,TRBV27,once,TGTGCCAGCAGTCGAGTAGAGAACACTGAAGCTTTCTTT,CASSRVENTEAFF